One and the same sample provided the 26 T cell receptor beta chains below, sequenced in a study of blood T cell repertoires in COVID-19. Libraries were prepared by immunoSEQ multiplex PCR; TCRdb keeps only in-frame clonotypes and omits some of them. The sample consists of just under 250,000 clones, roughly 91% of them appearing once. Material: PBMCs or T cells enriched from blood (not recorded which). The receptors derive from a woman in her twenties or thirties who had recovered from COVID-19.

This CDR3 is CASSSQGGGLGYNSPLHF. In DNA form, the CDR3 reads TGTGCCAGCAGTTCTCAAGGCGGGGGGCTAGGCTATAATTCACCCCTCCACTTT. The rearrangement uses TRBV27 and TRBJ1-6; possible D gene TRBD1, 6 bases. V lost 4 bases, J lost 3 bases, and 19 bases lay in between. The CDR3 is made up of 18 amino acids. Per germline, CDR1 MNHEY and CDR2 SMNVEV (reference sequence).

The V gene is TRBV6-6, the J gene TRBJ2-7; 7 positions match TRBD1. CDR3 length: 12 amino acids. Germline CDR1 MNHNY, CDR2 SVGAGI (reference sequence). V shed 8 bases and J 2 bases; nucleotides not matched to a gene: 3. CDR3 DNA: TGTGCCAGCGGGACAGAGACCTACGAGCAGTACTTC. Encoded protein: CASGTETYEQYF.

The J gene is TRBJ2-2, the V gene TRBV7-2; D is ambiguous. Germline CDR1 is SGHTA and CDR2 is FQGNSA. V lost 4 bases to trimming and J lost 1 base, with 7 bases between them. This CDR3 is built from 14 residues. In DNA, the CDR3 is TGTGCCAGCAGCTCGCAACTGAACACCGGGGAGCTGTTTTTT. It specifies CASSSQLNTGELFF.

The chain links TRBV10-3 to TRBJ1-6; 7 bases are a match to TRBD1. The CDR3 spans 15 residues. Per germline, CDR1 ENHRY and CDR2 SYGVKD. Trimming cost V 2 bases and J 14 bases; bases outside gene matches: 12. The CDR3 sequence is CAISEMGTVGSALHF. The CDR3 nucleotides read TGTGCCATCAGTGAGATGGGGACAGTGGGGTCGGCCCTCCACTTT.

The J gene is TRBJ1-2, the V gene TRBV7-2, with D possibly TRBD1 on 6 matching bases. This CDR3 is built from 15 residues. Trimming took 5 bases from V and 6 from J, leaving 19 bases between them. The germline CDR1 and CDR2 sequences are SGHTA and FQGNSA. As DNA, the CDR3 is TGTGCCAGCAGCCCCCGAGGGGGAATCGGGAATGGCTACACCTTC. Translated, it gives CASSPRGGIGNGYTF.

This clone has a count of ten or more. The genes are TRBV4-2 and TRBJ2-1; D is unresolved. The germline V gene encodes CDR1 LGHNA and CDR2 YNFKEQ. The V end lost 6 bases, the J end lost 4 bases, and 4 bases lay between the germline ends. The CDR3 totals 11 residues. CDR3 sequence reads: CASRTYNEQFF. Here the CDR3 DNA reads TGTGCCAGCAGGACTTACAATGAGCAGTTCTTC.

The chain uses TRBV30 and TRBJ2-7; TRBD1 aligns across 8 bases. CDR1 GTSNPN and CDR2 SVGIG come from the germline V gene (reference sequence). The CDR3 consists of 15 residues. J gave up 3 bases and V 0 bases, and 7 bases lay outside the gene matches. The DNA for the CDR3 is TGTGCCTGGAGTGTACTAGGACAGGGAAGCTACGAGCAGTACTTC. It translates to CAWSVLGQGSYEQYF.

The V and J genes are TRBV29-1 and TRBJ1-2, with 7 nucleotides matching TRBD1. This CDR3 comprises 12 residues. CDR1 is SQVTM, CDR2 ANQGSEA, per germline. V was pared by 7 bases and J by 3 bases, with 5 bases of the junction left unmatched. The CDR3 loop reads CSADRDHYGYTF. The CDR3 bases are TGCAGCGCCGACAGGGATCACTATGGCTACACCTTC.

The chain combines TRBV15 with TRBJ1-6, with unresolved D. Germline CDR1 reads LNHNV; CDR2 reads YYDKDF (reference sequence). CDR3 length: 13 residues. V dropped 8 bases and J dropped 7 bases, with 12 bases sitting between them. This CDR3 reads CATGGKKNSPLHF. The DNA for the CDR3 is TGTGCCACCGGAGGCAAAAAGAATTCACCCCTCCACTTT.

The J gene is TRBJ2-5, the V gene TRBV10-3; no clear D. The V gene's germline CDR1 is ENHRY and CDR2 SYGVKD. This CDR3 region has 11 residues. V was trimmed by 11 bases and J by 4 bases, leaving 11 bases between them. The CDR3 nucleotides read TGTGCCTCCGGAGTGGGAGAGACCCAGTACTTC. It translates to CASGVGETQYF.

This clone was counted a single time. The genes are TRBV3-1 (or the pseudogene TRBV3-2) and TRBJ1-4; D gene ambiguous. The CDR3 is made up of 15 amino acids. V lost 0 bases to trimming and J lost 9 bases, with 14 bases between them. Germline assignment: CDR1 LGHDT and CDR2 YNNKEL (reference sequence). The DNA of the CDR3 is TGTGCCAGCAGCCAAGAGGGAGACATTCTAAAAAAACTGTTTTTT. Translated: CASSQEGDILKKLFF.

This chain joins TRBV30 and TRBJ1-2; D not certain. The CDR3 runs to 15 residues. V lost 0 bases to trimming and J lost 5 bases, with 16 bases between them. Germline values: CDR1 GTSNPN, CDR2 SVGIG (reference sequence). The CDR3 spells CAWSVSLRVVYGYTF. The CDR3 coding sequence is TGTGCCTGGAGTGTATCCCTACGGGTGGTTTATGGCTACACCTTC.

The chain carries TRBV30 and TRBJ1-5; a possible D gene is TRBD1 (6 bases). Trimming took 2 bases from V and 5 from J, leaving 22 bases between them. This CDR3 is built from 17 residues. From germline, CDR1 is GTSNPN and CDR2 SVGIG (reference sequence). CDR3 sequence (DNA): TGTGCCTGGAGTCCACCAAAGAGGGGGGGGCCCGATCAGCCCCAGCATTTT. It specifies CAWSPPKRGGPDQPQHF.

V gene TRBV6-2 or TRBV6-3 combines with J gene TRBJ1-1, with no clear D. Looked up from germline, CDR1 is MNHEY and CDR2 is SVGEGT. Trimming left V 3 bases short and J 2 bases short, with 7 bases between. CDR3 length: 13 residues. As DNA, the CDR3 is TGTGCCAGCAGTTATATCCCCAACACTGAAGCTTTCTTT. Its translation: CASSYIPNTEAFF.

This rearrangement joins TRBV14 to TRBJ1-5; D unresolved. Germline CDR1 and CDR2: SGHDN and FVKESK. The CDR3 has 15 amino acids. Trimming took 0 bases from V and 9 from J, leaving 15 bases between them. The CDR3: CASSQDVPAGGPQHF. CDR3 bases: TGTGCCAGCAGCCAAGACGTACCAGCCGGAGGGCCCCAGCATTTT.

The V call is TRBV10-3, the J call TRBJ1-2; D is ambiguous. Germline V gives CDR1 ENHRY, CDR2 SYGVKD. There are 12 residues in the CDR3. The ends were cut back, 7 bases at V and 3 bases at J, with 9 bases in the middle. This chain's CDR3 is CAITQDYYGYTF. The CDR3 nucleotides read TGTGCCATCACCCAGGACTACTATGGCTACACCTTC.

CDR3 amino acids: CASSVGSGGSYNEQFF. The CDR3 coding sequence is TGTGCCAGCAGCGTAGGCTCGGGAGGGTCCTACAATGAGCAGTTCTTC. The V and J genes are TRBV9 and TRBJ2-1, with 8 bases that match TRBD2. After removal of 0 bases from V and 1 base from J, the junction contained 3 bases not matched to a gene. CDR1 is SGDLS and CDR2 is YYNGEE in the germline V gene. The length of the CDR3 is 16 residues.

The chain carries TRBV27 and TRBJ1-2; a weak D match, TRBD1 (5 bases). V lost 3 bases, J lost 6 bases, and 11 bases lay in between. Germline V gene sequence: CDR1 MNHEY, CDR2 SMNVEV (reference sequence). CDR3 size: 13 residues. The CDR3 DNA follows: TGTGCCAGCAGTTTCACAGGTTTCGATGGCTACACCTTC. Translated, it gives CASSFTGFDGYTF.

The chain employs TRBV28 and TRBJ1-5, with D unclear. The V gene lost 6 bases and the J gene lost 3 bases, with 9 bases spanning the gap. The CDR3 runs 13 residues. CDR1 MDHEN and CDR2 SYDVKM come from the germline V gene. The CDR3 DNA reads TGTGCCAGCAGGGGCACCTACAATCAGCCCCAGCATTTT. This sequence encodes CASRGTYNQPQHF.

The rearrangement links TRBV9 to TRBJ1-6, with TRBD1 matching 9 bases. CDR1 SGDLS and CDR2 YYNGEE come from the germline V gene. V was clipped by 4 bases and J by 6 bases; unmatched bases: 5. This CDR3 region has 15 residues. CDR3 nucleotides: TGTGCCAGCAGCTTATCGGGACAGGGTAATTCACCCCTCCACTTT. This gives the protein CASSLSGQGNSPLHF.

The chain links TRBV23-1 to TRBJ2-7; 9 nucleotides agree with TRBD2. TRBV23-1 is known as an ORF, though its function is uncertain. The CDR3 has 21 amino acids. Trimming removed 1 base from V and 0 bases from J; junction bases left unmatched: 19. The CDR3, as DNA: TGCGCCAGCAGTCAATGCTCTCTCGAACTACGACTAGCGGACAGCTCCTACGAGCAGTACTTC. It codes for CASSQCSLELRLADSSYEQYF.

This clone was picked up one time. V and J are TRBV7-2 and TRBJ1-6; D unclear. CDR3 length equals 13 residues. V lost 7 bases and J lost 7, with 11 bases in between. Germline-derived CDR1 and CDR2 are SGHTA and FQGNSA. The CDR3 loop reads CASIPTGNSPLHF. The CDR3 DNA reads TGTGCCAGCATCCCGACGGGGAATTCACCCCTCCACTTT.

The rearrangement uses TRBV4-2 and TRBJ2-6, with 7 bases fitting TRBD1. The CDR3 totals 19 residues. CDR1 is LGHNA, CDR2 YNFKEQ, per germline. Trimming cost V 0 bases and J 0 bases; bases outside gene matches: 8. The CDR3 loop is CASSQELTGRSSGANVLTF. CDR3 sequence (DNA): TGTGCCAGCAGCCAAGAACTGACAGGGAGATCCTCTGGGGCCAACGTCCTGACTTTC.

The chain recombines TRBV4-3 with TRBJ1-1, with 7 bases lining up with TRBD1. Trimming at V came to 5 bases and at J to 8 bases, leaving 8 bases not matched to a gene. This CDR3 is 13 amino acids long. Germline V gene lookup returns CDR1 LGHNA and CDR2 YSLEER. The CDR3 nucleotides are TGCGCCAGCAGCTTTGCAGGGGGGAACGAAGCTTTCTTT. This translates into CASSFAGGNEAFF.

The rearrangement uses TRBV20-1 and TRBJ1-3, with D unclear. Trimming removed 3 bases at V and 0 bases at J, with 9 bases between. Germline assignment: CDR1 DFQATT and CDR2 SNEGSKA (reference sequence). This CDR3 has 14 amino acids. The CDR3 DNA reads TGCAGTGCTAGTGGGCATACCTCTGGAAACACCATATATTTT. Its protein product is CSASGHTSGNTIYF.

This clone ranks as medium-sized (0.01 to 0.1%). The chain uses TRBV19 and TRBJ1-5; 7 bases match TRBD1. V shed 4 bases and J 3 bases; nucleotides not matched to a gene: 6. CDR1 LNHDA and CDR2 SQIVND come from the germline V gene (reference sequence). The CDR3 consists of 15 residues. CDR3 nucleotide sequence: TGTGCCAGTAGTAAGGCACAGGGGAACAATCAGCCCCAGCATTTT. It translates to CASSKAQGNNQPQHF.